These 7 T cell receptor beta chains originate from one sample sequenced in a study of T cell changes during pregnancy in multiple sclerosis. Only in-frame clones appear in the TCRdb table, and some are missing; sequencing was by immunoSEQ multiplex PCR. The data show some 20,000 clones, with about 88% seen just once and about 1.3% held by the top ten. Sequencing used CD4+ T cells from peripheral blood mononuclear cells, obtained in the first trimester of pregnancy. The receptors derive from a female donor in good health, enrolled as a control in a pregnancy study.

The rearrangement links TRBV4-3 to TRBJ1-4, with D possibly TRBD1 on 5 matching bases. The CDR3 contains 15 residues. Germline CDR1 is LGHNA and CDR2 is YSLEER. V lost 1 base and J lost 8, with 14 bases in between. CDR3 nucleotide sequence: TGCGCCAGCAGCCAAGTTGGTGGGGCGGGAGAAAAACTGTTTTTT. It yields the protein CASSQVGGAGEKLFF.

This chain connects TRBV5-1 to TRBJ2-1, with TRBD2 matching 10 bases. This CDR3 spans 17 amino acids. Germline CDR1 reads SGHRS; CDR2 reads YFSETQ. The V gene end was trimmed by 4 bases and the J gene end by 0 bases; junction bases not matched to a gene: 7. Here the CDR3 reads CASSGRASGSSYNEQFF. The CDR3 region has the DNA TGCGCCAGCAGCGGCCGGGCTAGCGGGAGCTCCTACAATGAGCAGTTCTTC.

The chain links TRBV10-3 to TRBJ2-5, with 9 bases identical to TRBD2. The CDR3 loop spans 14 amino acids. CDR1 is ENHRY and CDR2 is SYGVKD in the germline V gene. V shed 4 bases, J shed 5 bases, and the junction held 5 bases outside the gene matches. The CDR3 reads CAISVTSGTETQYF. For the CDR3, the DNA is TGTGCCATCAGTGTGACTAGCGGTACTGAGACCCAGTACTTC.

The genes are TRBV7-2 and TRBJ1-2; D is ambiguous. CDR1 and CDR2 from the germline V gene are SGHTA and FQGNSA. This CDR3 comprises 15 residues. The V gene lost 0 bases and the J gene lost 4 bases, with 12 bases spanning the gap. CDR3 amino acids: CASSLALKTGYGYTF. Written as DNA, the CDR3 is TGTGCCAGCAGCTTAGCCCTGAAGACTGGCTATGGCTACACCTTC.

This rearrangement joins TRBV5-4 to TRBJ2-5, with D possibly being TRBD1 (7 bases). With the DNA end fitting TRBJ2-7 better, the J assignment may be wrong. The CDR3 contains 13 residues. In germline, CDR1 is SGHNT, CDR2 YYREEE (reference sequence). CDR3 sequence reads: CAYRAGGLYEQYF. In DNA form, the CDR3 reads TGTGCCTACCGAGCAGGGGGGCTCTACGAGCAGTACTTC.

This clone was found once. The V and J genes are TRBV7-8 and TRBJ2-1; 9 bases line up with TRBD2. Germline CDR1 SGHVS, CDR2 FQNEAQ. The ends lost 5 bases at V and 0 bases at J; junction bases unmatched: 17. The CDR3 loop spans 20 amino acids. The CDR3 loop reads CASSPSFGLAGPSSYNEQFF. The DNA for the CDR3 is TGTGCCAGCAGCCCTAGTTTCGGTCTAGCGGGACCAAGCTCCTACAATGAGCAGTTCTTC.

The gene calls are TRBV30 and TRBJ1-2; D may be TRBD1 (5 bases). V lost 5 bases and J lost 3, with 13 bases in between. Germline assignment: CDR1 GTSNPN and CDR2 SVGIG (reference sequence). This CDR3 is 13 amino acids long. The DNA for the CDR3 is TGTGCCTGGGGGGGGTTCCGGGACTATGGCTACACCTTC. It codes for CAWGGFRDYGYTF.